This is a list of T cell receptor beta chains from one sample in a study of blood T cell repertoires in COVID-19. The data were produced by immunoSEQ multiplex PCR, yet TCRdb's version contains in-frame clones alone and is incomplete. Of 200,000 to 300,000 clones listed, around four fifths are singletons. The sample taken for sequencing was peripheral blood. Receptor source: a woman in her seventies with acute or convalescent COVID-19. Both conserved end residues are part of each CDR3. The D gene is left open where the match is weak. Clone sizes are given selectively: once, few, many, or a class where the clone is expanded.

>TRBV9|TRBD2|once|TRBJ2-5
CASSVSGSFLQETQYF
TGTGCCAGCAGCGTTAGCGGGTCTTTCCTACAAGAGACCCAGTACTTC
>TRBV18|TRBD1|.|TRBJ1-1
CASSRDRNTEAFF
TGTGCCAGCTCACGGGACAGAAACACTGAAGCTTTCTTT
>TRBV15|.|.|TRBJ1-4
CATSRDSGQLNEKLFF
TGTGCCACCAGCAGAGATTCTGGACAGCTTAATGAAAAACTGTTTTTT
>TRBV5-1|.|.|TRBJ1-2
CASSSTGDGYTF
TGCGCCAGCAGCTCCACGGGGGATGGCTACACCTTC
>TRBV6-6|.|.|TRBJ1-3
CASSYVRVNSGNTIYF
TGTGCCAGCAGTTATGTCCGGGTTAACTCTGGAAACACCATATATTTT
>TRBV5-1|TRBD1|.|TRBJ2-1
CASSLWGTGLNNEQFF
TGCGCCAGCAGCTTGTGGGGGACAGGCTTAAACAATGAGCAGTTCTTC
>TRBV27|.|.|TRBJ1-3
CASSPLGGLGGNTIYF
TGTGCCAGCAGTCCATTGGGGGGTCTGGGAGGAAACACCATATATTTT
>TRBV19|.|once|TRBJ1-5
CASSPTLQGFGDRNQPQHF
TGTGCCAGTAGTCCCACCCTTCAGGGGTTCGGGGATCGCAATCAGCCCCAGCATTTT
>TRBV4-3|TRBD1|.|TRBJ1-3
CASSQDPGQGAASSYGNTIYF
TGCGCCAGCAGCCAAGATCCGGGACAGGGTGCGGCATCCTCCTATGGAAACACCATATATTTT
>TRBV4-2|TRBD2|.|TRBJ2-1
CASSSQSGGTYNEQFF
TGTGCCAGCAGCTCCCAAAGCGGGGGGACTTACAATGAGCAGTTCTTC
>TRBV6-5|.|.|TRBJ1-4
CASRDSPTPNEKLFF
TGTGCCAGCAGGGACAGCCCCACTCCAAATGAAAAACTGTTTTTT
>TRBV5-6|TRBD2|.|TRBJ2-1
CASSFRGVSSYNEQFF
TGTGCCAGCAGCTTCCGGGGGGTTAGCTCCTACAATGAGCAGTTCTTC
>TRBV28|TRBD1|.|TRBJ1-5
CASSFGGQPNQPQHF
TGTGCCAGCAGTTTCGGGGGACAGCCCAATCAGCCCCAGCATTTT
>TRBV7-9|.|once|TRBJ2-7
CASSLALEGGEQYF
TGTGCCAGCAGCTTAGCACTGGAAGGGGGCGAGCAGTACTTC
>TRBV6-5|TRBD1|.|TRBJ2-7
CASRSDRGARSEQYF
TGTGCCAGCAGGAGCGACAGGGGCGCGAGGAGCGAGCAGTACTTC
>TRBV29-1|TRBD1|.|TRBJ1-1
CSVRTGANTEAFF
TGCAGCGTAAGGACAGGGGCAAACACTGAAGCTTTCTTT
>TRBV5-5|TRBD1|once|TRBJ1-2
CASSLEGQTNYGYTF
TGTGCCAGCAGCTTGGAGGGACAGACTAACTATGGCTACACCTTC
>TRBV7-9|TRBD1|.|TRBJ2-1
CASWTGGPYNEQFF
TGTGCCAGCTGGACAGGGGGACCCTACAATGAGCAGTTCTTC
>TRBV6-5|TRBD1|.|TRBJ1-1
CASSRTGQGEAFF
TGTGCCAGCAGTCGGACAGGACAGGGGGAAGCTTTCTTT
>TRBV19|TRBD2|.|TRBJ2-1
CASTKRGAPSSYNEQFF
TGTGCCAGTACGAAGCGGGGGGCCCCGAGCTCCTACAATGAGCAGTTCTTC
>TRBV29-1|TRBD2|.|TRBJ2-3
CSVQGTSGTTDTQYF
TGCAGCGTTCAAGGGACTAGCGGAACCACAGATACGCAGTATTTT
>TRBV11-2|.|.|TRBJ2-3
CASSREWDTQYF
TGTGCCAGCAGTCGCGAGTGGGATACGCAGTATTTT